What follows is one T cell receptor beta chain and its context. The sample belongs to a study of blood T cell repertoires in COVID-19. Turning to the study itself: There were acute and convalescent COVID-19 samples, and they came from the United States, Italy and Spain. In each case, the material was cDNA or gDNA derived from T cells, B-cell-depleted T cells, or PBMCs.

Looked up from germline, CDR1 is SGHVS and CDR2 is FNYEAQ. V was pared by 5 bases and J by 5 bases, with 19 bases between. The CDR3 extends over 15 amino acids. Original methodology: Amplification of reference gene primers provided the estimated nucleated cell counts. Clones were read by immunoSEQ multiplex PCR, and TCRdb kept only the in-frame ones, dropping some. V and J calls and clone size are copied from that table; D and trimming were computed from the DNA. The data hold some 240,000 clones, with around nine tenths observed a single time. Sequenced input: peripheral blood. The V gene is TRBV7-6, the J gene TRBJ2-7, with a weak D call TRBD2 (7 bases). The clonotype was recovered from a man aged 60 to 69 who had recovered from COVID-19. In DNA form, the CDR3 reads TGTGCCAGCAGCAAACAGGGAGGGGTGGGCAACGAGCAGTACTTC. Translation gives CASSKQGGVGNEQYF.